A single sample gave rise to the 19 T cell receptor beta chains below, sequenced in a study of Graves' ophthalmopathy and Graves' hyperthyroidism. TCR beta CDR3 amplification used RNA transcripts. HTBI primers primed a first-round RT-PCR, and a second-round multiplex PCR followed. Each CDR3 protein is one row after TCRdb ran MiXCR on the multiplex PCR reads. The data hold around 520,000 distinct CDR3 sequences, with roughly 39% observed a single time. Sequenced sample: peripheral blood or thyroid tissue (not recorded which). The origin of the receptors is an adult man with Graves' hyperthyroidism.

V is TRBV6-1 and J is TRBJ1-2; D is uncertain. Germline CDR1 reads MNHNS; CDR2 reads SASEGT. The CDR3 sequence is 15 residues long. V shed 5 bases and J shed 3 bases, with 16 bases lying between them. The CDR3 DNA reads as TGTGCCAGCAGTTACTCCGGGAGAAAGGACTATGGCTACACCTTC. It codes for CASSYSGRKDYGYTF.

In its sample, this clonotype was seen many times. V and J are TRBV12-3 or TRBV12-4 and TRBJ1-2; D may be TRBD1 (5 bases). V was pared by 5 bases and J by 6 bases, with 16 bases between. This CDR3 has 14 residues. CDR3 nucleotide sequence: TGTGCCAGCAGTAAGCGGGGCGCGCGGGATGGCTACACCTTC. This translates into CASSKRGARDGYTF.

The chain couples TRBV2 to TRBJ2-2, with D uncertain. V was trimmed by 5 bases and J by 5 bases, leaving 12 bases between them. Germline CDR1 reads SNHLY; CDR2 reads FYNNEI. This CDR3 region has 14 residues. The CDR3 DNA sequence: TGTGCCAGCAGTTTCTTTGGGGAAACCGGGGAGCTGTTTTTT. As protein: CASSFFGETGELFF.

Regarding this clonotype: Germline is not matched at one junction end, which may reflect a read error. This chain links TRBV10-3 with TRBJ2-7, with 8 positions matching TRBD1. The germline CDR1 and CDR2 sequences are ENHRY and SYGVKD. CDR3 size: 16 residues. As DNA, the CDR3 is TGTGCCAGCAGTTTAAATCCCGACAGGGGTACCTACGAGCAGTACTTC. Protein product: CASSLNPDRGTYEQYF.

The table lists this clonotype with many counts. This chain joins TRBV12-3 or TRBV12-4 and TRBJ1-2, with 11 bases matching TRBD1. The CDR3 contains 17 residues. V was pared by 3 bases and J by 7 bases, with 13 bases of the junction left unmatched. The CDR3 nucleotides are TGTGCCAGCAGTTTTCAGGGTCCCCGGACAGGGGGCGTTGGCTACACCTTC. It translates to CASSFQGPRTGGVGYTF.

This clonotype was seen at least ten times. V and J are TRBV20-1 and TRBJ1-4, with D maybe TRBD1 (5 bases). The CDR3 extends over 14 amino acids. V lost 6 bases and J 6 bases, leaving 17 bases between the germline ends. Germline assignment: CDR1 DFQATT and CDR2 SNEGSKA (reference sequence). CDR3 nucleotide sequence: TGCAGTGCCTTAGCGGGGGGGTCTGATGAAAAACTGTTTTTT. This codes for CSALAGGSDEKLFF.

This clonotype has ten or more counts. The chain recombines TRBV24-1 with TRBJ2-5; no clear D gene. The CDR3 spans 13 residues. Germline V gene data show CDR1 as KGHDR and CDR2 as SFDVKD. The ends were cut back, 5 bases at V and 5 bases at J, with 11 bases in the middle. In DNA, the CDR3 is TGTGCCACCAGTGCACCGACGAAGGAGACCCAGTACTTC. Its protein product is CATSAPTKETQYF.

This clonotype occurred a few times. The rearrangement uses TRBV30 and TRBJ1-1; D is undetermined. CDR1 GTSNPN and CDR2 SVGIG come from the germline V gene (reference sequence). This CDR3 spans 13 amino acids. V lost 3 bases and J lost 3, with 11 bases in between. CDR3 nucleotide sequence: TGTGCCTGGAGAGAAGACGGATACACTGAAGCTTTCTTT. This encodes CAWREDGYTEAFF.

As regards this clonotype: This likely comes from a read error, as the CDR3 has no conserved phenylalanine or tryptophan at its end. The DNA is left out, because the CDR3 cannot be placed on it with certainty; the CDR3 is given as TCRdb lists it. This chain connects TRBV4-1 to TRBJ1-3; TRBD1, the D gene given by the table, was not confirmed from the DNA. Germline V gives CDR1 MGHRA, CDR2 YSYEKL. The CDR3 sequence runs 8 residues, both termini included. The chain's CDR3 is CASRPQGT.

V is TRBV20-1 and J is TRBJ2-3; D gene uncertain. Per the germline V gene, CDR1 is DFQATT and CDR2 is SNEGSKA (reference sequence). Trimming took 4 bases from V and 4 from J, leaving 15 bases between them. The CDR3 sequence is 14 residues long. The CDR3 sequence: CSAKDPAVADTQYF. For the CDR3, the DNA is TGCAGTGCTAAAGACCCGGCGGTCGCAGATACGCAGTATTTT.

The chain joins TRBV5-1 to TRBJ2-6, with D uncertain. This CDR3 has 19 amino acids. Trimming took 0 bases from V and 0 from J, leaving 16 bases between them. Germline CDR1 and CDR2: SGHRS and YFSETQ. CDR3 nucleotide sequence: TGCGCCAGCAGCTTGGCGGATGGCAGGATCAGCTCTGGGGCCAACGTCCTGACTTTC. Protein: CASSLADGRISSGANVLTF.

This clonotype was seen ten or more times. The chain employs TRBV3-1 and TRBJ1-1, with unresolved D. This CDR3 is built from 11 residues. Germline CDR1 reads LGHDT; CDR2 reads YNNKEL (reference sequence). The V end was cut by 1 base, the J end by 5 bases, with 2 bases between. CDR3 bases: TGTGCCAGCAGCCAAGCGACTGAAGCTTTCTTT. Translating it yields CASSQATEAFF.

This clonotype was seen a handful of times. As DNA, the CDR3 is TGCGCCAGCAGCCAAACCGACAGAAATGAAAAACTGTTTTTT. This codes for CASSQTDRNEKLFF. The chain couples TRBV4-1 to TRBJ1-4, with D maybe TRBD1 (5 bases). This CDR3 spans 14 amino acids. Per germline, CDR1 MGHRA and CDR2 YSYEKL. Trimming cost V 2 bases and J 5 bases, with 9 bases left between them.

V and J are TRBV7-8 and TRBJ2-5, with 9 positions matching TRBD1. Germline V gene lookup returns CDR1 SGHVS and CDR2 FQNEAQ. The CDR3 extends over 13 amino acids. V was pared by 2 bases and J by 6 bases, with 1 base of the junction left unmatched. CDR3 region: CASSLYRGQTQYF. The CDR3 bases are TGTGCCAGCAGCTTATACAGGGGGCAGACCCAGTACTTC.

This clonotype showed up just a few times. J is TRBJ2-7 and V is TRBV27; D is ambiguous. Trimming removed 3 bases from V and 0 bases from J, with 12 bases in between. Germline V lookup: CDR1 MNHEY, CDR2 SMNVEV (reference sequence). CDR3 length equals 15 residues. The CDR3 protein is CASSFTRLLSYEQYF. CDR3 DNA: TGTGCCAGCAGTTTTACCCGGCTTCTCTCCTACGAGCAGTACTTC.

This clonotype has ten or more counts. V usage is TRBV19 and J usage is TRBJ1-4; D uncertain. Trimming stripped 5 bases from V and 6 bases from J, with 13 bases between. The CDR3 totals 14 residues. CDR1 and CDR2 (germline): LNHDA, SQIVND (reference sequence). The CDR3 loop is CASSPVGEDEKLFF. In nucleotides, the CDR3 is TGTGCCAGTAGTCCAGTTGGGGAAGATGAAAAACTGTTTTTT.

This clonotype was observed many times. J is TRBJ2-5 and V is TRBV12-3 or TRBV12-4, with a possible D match to TRBD2 (5 bases). V lost 6 bases and J lost 5, with 19 bases in between. The CDR3 has 15 amino acids. The CDR3 protein is CASSPLLPLVETQYF. In nucleotides, the CDR3 is TGTGCCAGCAGCCCCTTACTACCACTAGTTGAGACCCAGTACTTC.

The table lists this clonotype with a few counts. V is TRBV6-5 and J is TRBJ1-4; D perhaps matches TRBD1 (5 bases). Germline V CDR1 and CDR2: MNHEY, SVGAGI. Between the trimmed V and J ends, which lost 5 bases and 8 bases, there was a span of 15 bases. The length of the CDR3 is 14 residues. The CDR3 nucleotides are TGTGCCAGCAGTCCTCCAGGGAGGGGAGAAAAACTGTTTTTT. This encodes CASSPPGRGEKLFF.

There are many counts of this clonotype. V and J are TRBV28 and TRBJ2-7, with D possibly called TRBD1 or TRBD2 (5 bases each). Per the germline V gene, CDR1 is MDHEN and CDR2 is SYDVKM. V was cut by 2 bases and J by 2 bases, with 13 bases left in between. The CDR3 has 15 residues. This CDR3 reads CASSLVEGRPYEQYF. The CDR3, as DNA: TGTGCCAGCAGTTTAGTTGAGGGGAGACCCTACGAGCAGTACTTC.